The sequence of this T cell receptor beta chain was determined in a study of shared clonotypes between healthy human individuals. Measured with immunoSEQ multiplex PCR; TCRdb has only the in-frame clones, and not every one. The profile shows 2 million to 2.5 million clones, 85% to 95% of them singletons. Study observations and caveats: Generally, naive subsets came out with larger estimated richness than memory subsets.

About this clone itself: Its antigen is not known.

CDR3 size: 13 residues. The ends were cut back, 8 bases at V and 1 base at J, with 10 bases in the middle. Per the germline V gene, CDR1 is SGHTA and CDR2 is FQGNSA. The sequenced material came from naive CD4+ T cells from PBMCs. Documented subset: CD45RA+ positively selected. The chain employs TRBV7-2 and TRBJ2-3, with a possible D match to TRBD2 (6 bases). This sequence originates from a man younger than 30 in good health. Some clones in this sample may be carry-over from other donors' samples. DNA for the CDR3: TGTGCCAGCGGAGGGCTGGGCACAGATACGCAGTATTTT. It is translated as CASGGLGTDTQYF.